The next 5 T cell receptor beta chains were all read from a single sample in a study of T cell repertoires in cytomegalovirus infection. TCRdb reanalysed the reads using MiXCR and keeps one entry per CDR3 protein. The sample holds around 740,000 distinct CDR3 sequences, 35% to 40% seen once. The sequencing input was PBMCs. The receptors originated from a human donor in good health (CMV status not recorded). Some clones in this sample may be carry-over from other donors' samples.

Comments on this clonotype: The CDR3 carries no conserved terminal phenylalanine or tryptophan, so it likely arises from a read error. This chain joins TRBV19 and TRBJ2-6; D gene uncertain. Per germline, CDR1 LNHDA and CDR2 SQIVND (reference sequence). This CDR3 is built from 18 residues. V was shortened by 6 bases and J by 0 bases, with 18 bases between the two germline ends. The CDR3 reads CASRYQDLPDSGANVLTL. CDR3 DNA: TGTGCCAGTAGGTACCAGGACCTCCCGGACTCTGGGGCCAACGTCCTGACTTTA.

Remarks on this clonotype: The junction and the germline gene differ at one end; a read error may be behind it. This chain uses TRBV6-8 with TRBJ1-2; D call uncertain. The CDR3 has 14 amino acids. Germline V gives CDR1 MNHGY, CDR2 SAAAGT. DNA for the CDR3: TGTGCCAGCAGTGTAGGGCCGACGAACTATGTCTACACCTTC. Its protein product is CASSVGPTNYVYTF.

This clonotype has just a few counts. This rearrangement joins TRBV7-3 to TRBJ1-1, with 12 nucleotides matching TRBD1. Germline V lookup: CDR1 SGHTA, CDR2 FQGTGA. V lost 5 bases and J lost 0; bases outside the gene matches: 10. The CDR3 extends over 18 amino acids. CDR3 DNA sequence: TGTGCCAGCAGCCGGGGACAGGGGGCTGGGGGGATGAACACTGAAGCTTTCTTT. Protein product: CASSRGQGAGGMNTEAFF.

The V and J genes are TRBV20-1 and TRBJ2-5; possibly TRBD1 for D (6 bases). Trimming pared 6 bases from V and 2 bases from J, leaving 16 bases between. There are 14 residues in the CDR3. Germline V gene data show CDR1 as DFQATT and CDR2 as SNEGSKA (reference sequence). CDR3 nucleotides: TGCAGTGCCCCCAAGACAGGCCTTCAAGAGACCCAGTACTTC. This encodes CSAPKTGLQETQYF.

The rearrangement joins TRBV12-3 or TRBV12-4 to TRBJ2-7, with 7 positions matching TRBD1. The V segment lost 6 bases and the J segment 4 bases; nucleotides outside the gene matches: 6. The CDR3 runs to 13 residues. CDR3 protein: CASSKTGRYEQYF. The CDR3, as DNA: TGTGCCAGCAGCAAGACAGGGCGGTACGAGCAGTACTTC.